The clone carrying this T cell receptor (beta chain) was seen a single time. Its target is not known. With median age around 56 years (range 21-70) and about 60% female, healthy controls came from blood donor buffy coats. Sequencing used immunoSEQ multiplex PCR; TCRdb keeps in-frame clones, though not all of them. The sample has 35,000 to 40,000 clones, roughly four fifths seen once. The data were taken from a study of somatic mutations in cytotoxic T cells in rheumatoid arthritis. Study information: Flow cytometry sorted some V beta antibody-stained T-cell populations to nearly 100% purity, V beta1+ cells among them being sequenced for TCRB. General study results and limits: The slight TRBV07 underrepresentation in rheumatoid arthritis patients received no adjustment for multiple comparisons. Researchers did not know the antigen targets of the expanded CD8+ clones.

CDR1 and CDR2 (germline): KGHSH, LQKENI. Unmatched junction bases numbered 3, after V lost 0 bases and J lost 3 bases. The CDR3 sequence is 16 residues long. Specimen: CD8+ T cells sorted from blood. This chain joins TRBV18 and TRBJ2-1; TRBD2 matches at 9 bases. This TCR was sampled from a man in his forties in good health. The CDR3 region is CASSPPASGIYNEQFF. In DNA form, the CDR3 reads TGTGCCAGCTCACCACCAGCTAGCGGGATCTACAATGAGCAGTTCTTC.